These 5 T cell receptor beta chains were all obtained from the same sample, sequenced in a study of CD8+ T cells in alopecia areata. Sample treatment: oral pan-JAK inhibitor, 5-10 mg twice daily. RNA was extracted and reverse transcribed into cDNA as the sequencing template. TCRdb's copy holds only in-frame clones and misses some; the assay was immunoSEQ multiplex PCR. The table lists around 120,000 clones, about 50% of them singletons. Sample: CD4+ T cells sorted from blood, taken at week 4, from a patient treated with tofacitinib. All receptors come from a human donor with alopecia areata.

The CDR3 DNA follows: TGTGCCTGGGCCAGGGGAGTATACAATGAGCAGTTCTTC. It translates to CAWARGVYNEQFF. The V and J genes are TRBV30 and TRBJ2-1; D might be TRBD1 (6 bases). The CDR3 is 13 residues long. V was trimmed by 5 bases and J by 4 bases, leaving 12 bases between them. Germline V lookup: CDR1 GTSNPN, CDR2 SVGIG (reference sequence). The full variable domain, rest sourced from reference TRBV30 and TRBJ2-1, is SQTIHQWPATLVQPVGSPLSLECTVEGTSNPNLYWYRQAAGRGLQLLFYSVGIGQISSEVPQNLSASRPQDRQFILSSKKLLLSDSGFYLCAWARGVYNEQFFGPGTRLTVL.

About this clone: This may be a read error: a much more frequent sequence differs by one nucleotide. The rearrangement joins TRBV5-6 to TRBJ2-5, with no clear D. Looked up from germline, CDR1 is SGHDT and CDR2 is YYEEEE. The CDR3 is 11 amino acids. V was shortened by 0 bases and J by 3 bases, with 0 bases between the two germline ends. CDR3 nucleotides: TGTGCCAGCAGCTTGGAAGAGACCCAGTACTTC. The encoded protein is CASSLEETQYF.

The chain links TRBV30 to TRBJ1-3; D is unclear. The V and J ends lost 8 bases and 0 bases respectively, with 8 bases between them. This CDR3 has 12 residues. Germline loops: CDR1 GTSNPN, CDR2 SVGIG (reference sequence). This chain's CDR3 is CAGRDSGNTIYF. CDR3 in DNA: TGTGCCGGTAGGGACTCTGGAAACACCATATATTTT. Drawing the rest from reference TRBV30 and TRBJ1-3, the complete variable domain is SQTIHQWPATLVQPVGSPLSLECTVEGTSNPNLYWYRQAAGRGLQLLFYSVGIGQISSEVPQNLSASRPQDRQFILSSKKLLLSDSGFYLCAGRDSGNTIYFGEGSWLTVV.

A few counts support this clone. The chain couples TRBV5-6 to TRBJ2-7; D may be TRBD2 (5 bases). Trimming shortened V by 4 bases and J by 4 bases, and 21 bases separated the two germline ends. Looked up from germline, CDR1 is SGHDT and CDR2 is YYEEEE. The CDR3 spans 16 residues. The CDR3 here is CASSRPINSGKYEQYF. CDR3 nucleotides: TGTGCCAGCAGCCGACCGATAAACAGCGGAAAATACGAGCAGTACTTC.

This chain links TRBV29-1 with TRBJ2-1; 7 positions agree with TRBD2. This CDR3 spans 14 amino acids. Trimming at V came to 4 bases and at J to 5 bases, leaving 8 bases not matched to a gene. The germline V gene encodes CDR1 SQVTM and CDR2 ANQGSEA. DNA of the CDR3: TGCAGCGTTGCGCGACTAGCAGGAAACAATGAGCAGTTCTTC. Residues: CSVARLAGNNEQFF.